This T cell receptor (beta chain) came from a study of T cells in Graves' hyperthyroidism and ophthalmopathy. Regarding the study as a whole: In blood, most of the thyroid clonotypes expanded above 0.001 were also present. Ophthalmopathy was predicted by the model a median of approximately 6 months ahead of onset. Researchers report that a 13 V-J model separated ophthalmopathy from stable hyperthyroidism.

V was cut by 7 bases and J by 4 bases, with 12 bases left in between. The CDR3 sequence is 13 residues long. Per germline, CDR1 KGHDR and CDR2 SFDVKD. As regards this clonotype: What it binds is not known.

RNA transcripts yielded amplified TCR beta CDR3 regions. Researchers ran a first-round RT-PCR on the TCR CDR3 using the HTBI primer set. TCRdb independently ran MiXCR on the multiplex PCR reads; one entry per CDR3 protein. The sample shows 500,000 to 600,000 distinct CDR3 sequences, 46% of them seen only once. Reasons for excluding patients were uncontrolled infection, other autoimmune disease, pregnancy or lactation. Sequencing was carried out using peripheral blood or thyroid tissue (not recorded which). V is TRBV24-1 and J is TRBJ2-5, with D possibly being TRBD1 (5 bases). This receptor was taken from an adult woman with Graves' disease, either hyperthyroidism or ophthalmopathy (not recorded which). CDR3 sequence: CATSPQGRETQYF. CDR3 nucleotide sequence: TGTGCCACCAGCCCCCAGGGTCGAGAGACCCAGTACTTC.